The entry that follows covers one T cell receptor (beta chain) sequence. Its antigen is as yet unknown. Deletions cut 4 bases from V and 9 bases from J, with 23 bases between. From germline, CDR1 is SGDLS and CDR2 YYNGEE. This CDR3 spans 16 amino acids. The entry originates in a study of T cell responses to AZD1222 COVID-19 vaccine. Background on the study: Second doses were pooled across both intervals (about 4 or about 12 weeks).

Repertoires were generated with immunoSEQ multiplex PCR, while TCRdb's copy carries only in-frame clones and drops some. The table lists about 140,000 clones, around 90% of them singletons. Study-level results: Only a handful of AZD1222 recipients, roughly six in all, had baseline seropositivity. Donors were largely white British and mainly female; clonal diversity was possibly underestimated.

Sequencing used peripheral blood, obtained on day 0 of AZD1222 vaccination. This receptor was obtained from an adult in good health. J is TRBJ2-1 and V is TRBV9, with a tentative D call TRBD1 (6 bases). This CDR3 reads CASSSRSGQSLGEQFF. CDR3 bases: TGTGCCAGCAGCTCGAGAAGTGGACAGTCCCTCGGTGAGCAGTTCTTC.